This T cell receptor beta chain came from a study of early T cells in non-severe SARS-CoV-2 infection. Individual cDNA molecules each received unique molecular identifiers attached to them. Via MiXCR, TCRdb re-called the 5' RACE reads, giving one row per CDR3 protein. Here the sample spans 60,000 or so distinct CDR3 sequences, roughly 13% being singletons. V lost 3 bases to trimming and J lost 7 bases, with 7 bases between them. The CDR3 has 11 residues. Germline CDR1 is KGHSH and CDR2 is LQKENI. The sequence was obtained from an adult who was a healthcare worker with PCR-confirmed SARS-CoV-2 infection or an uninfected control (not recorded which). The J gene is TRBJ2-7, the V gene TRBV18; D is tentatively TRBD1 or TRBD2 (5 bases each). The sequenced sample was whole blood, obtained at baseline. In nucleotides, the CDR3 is TGTGCCAGCTCACCGGGGGAGGAGCAGTACTTC. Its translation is CASSPGEEQYF.